The clone carrying this TCR beta chain has more than one count but fewer than ten. Its antigen is not identified. The data were taken from a study of post-analysis software for immune sequencing data. Study details: Patients with relapsing-remitting, secondary progressive and progressive-relapsing multiple sclerosis courses were all represented.

General study results and limits: The authors found that F measure strongly co-clustered same-batch samples. Significantly decreased normalized Chao1 diversity was recorded for multiple sclerosis patients relative to controls.

Unique molecular identifiers had been added to the TCR beta cDNA libraries. It was from roughly 1 to 10 million T cells that 500,000 to 600,000 cDNA molecules came. TCRdb re-called the PCR reads with MiXCR, one entry per CDR3 protein. The sample consists of 750,000 to 900,000 distinct CDR3 sequences, 40% to 55% of them appearing once. This TCR derives from a girl aged 5-17 years with multiple sclerosis. Input material: blood.

CDR3 sequence reads: CASSQETLAGGVNEQFF. The CDR3 bases are TGCGCCAGCAGCCAAGAGACCCTAGCGGGAGGGGTCAATGAGCAGTTCTTC. This sequence joins TRBV4-3 and TRBJ2-1; TRBD2 agrees at 12 bases. Per the germline V gene, CDR1 is LGHNA and CDR2 is YSLEER. The trim removed 0 bases at V and 6 bases at J, leaving 6 bases unmatched. The length of the CDR3 is 17 residues.